This TCR beta chain was captured in a study of T cell clonality in common variable immunodeficiency. Repertoires were generated with immunoSEQ multiplex PCR, while TCRdb's copy carries only in-frame clones and drops some. The repertoire has about 47,000 clones, none seen only once; the ten largest take approximately 1.9%. Heparinized whole blood, roughly 5 to 9 ml, came from each donor. Study observations and caveats: What drives increased CVID clonality needs T cell subpopulation sequencing. Compared with controls, CVID subjects had fewer shared TCRbeta clones.

The ends were cut back, 3 bases at V and 7 bases at J, with 10 bases in the middle. The CDR3 length is 13 residues. Germline assignment: CDR1 SGHAT and CDR2 FQNNGV. This clone appeared many times. No antigen is known for it. The read terminates 3 residues before the CDR3 end, so the remaining end is supplied by the germline J gene. This chain links TRBV11-2 with TRBJ1-5, with D unresolved. Specimen: peripheral blood mononuclear cells. The TCR sequence derives from a person aged 18-70 years in good health. CDR3 region: CASSFTTGQPQHF. The CDR3 DNA, read in part, is TGTGCCAGCAGCTTCACGACTGGGCAGCCC.